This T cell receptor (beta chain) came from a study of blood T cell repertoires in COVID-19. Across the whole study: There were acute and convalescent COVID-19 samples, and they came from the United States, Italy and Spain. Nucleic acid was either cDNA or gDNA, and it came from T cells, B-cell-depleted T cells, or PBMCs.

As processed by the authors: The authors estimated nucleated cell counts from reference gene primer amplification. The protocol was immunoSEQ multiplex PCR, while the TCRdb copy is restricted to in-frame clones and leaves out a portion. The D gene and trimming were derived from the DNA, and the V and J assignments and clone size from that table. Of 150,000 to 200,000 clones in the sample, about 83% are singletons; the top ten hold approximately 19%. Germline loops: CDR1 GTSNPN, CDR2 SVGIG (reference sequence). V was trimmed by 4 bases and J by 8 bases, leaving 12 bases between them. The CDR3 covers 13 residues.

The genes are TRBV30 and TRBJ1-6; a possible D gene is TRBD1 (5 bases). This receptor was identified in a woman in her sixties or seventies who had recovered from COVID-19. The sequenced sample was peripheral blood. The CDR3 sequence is CAWMGGYHSPLHF. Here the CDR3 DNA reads TGTGCCTGGATGGGGGGTTATCATTCACCCCTCCACTTT.